This passage covers 6 T cell receptor beta chains from one sample sequenced in a study of blood T cells in healthy people across ages. Combining a sample-barcoded 5' primer with a J-beta primer mix, a second PCR ran for roughly 7 to 12 cycles. TCRdb re-called the 5' RACE reads through MiXCR, storing one row per CDR3 protein. The sample lists roughly 900,000 distinct CDR3 sequences, around 26% occurring once. The sample consisted of blood. The receptors stem from an elderly woman in good health.

This clonotype appeared many times. The chain recombines TRBV7-2 with TRBJ2-7; 7 bases align to TRBD1. CDR1 and CDR2 from the germline V gene are SGHTA and FQGNSA. The CDR3 loop spans 14 amino acids. The V gene end was trimmed by 2 bases and the J gene end by 6 bases; junction bases not matched to a gene: 7. CDR3 in DNA: TGTGCCAGCAGCTTAAGACAGGGAACAGGCGAGCAGTACTTC. Translating gives CASSLRQGTGEQYF.

Points on this clonotype: Being one base from a much bigger clone, this may be a read error. This rearrangement joins TRBV4-3 to TRBJ2-5; D is perhaps TRBD1 or TRBD2 (5 bases each). Near its end, the DNA agrees better with TRBJ2-7, so the J call may be wrong. The CDR3 covers 15 residues. CDR1 and CDR2 from the germline V gene are LGHNA and YSLEER. CDR3 sequence (DNA): TGCGCCAGCAGCCAAGATGGCCGGGACGGAACCGAGCAGTACTTC. Protein product: CASSQDGRDGTEQYF.

The chain employs TRBV20-1 and TRBJ2-1, with a tentative D call TRBD2 (6 bases). CDR1 and CDR2 (germline): DFQATT, SNEGSKA (reference sequence). The CDR3 is made up of 14 amino acids. The V end lost 7 bases, the J end lost 1 base, and 14 bases lay between the germline ends. CDR3 sequence (DNA): TGCAGTGTTCCACGGGGGACGTCCTACAATGAGCAGTTCTTC. This translates into CSVPRGTSYNEQFF.

This clonotype has ten or more counts. The DNA of the CDR3 is TGCGCCAGCAGCTTGAGATCCCGGGACAGCAAAAACATTCAGTACTTC. Its protein is CASSLRSRDSKNIQYF. V is TRBV5-1 and J is TRBJ2-4; 7 bases map to TRBD1. Per germline, CDR1 SGHRS and CDR2 YFSETQ. This CDR3 has 16 residues. V lost 1 base and J lost 3; bases outside the gene matches: 7.

The chain joins TRBV6-2 or TRBV6-3 to TRBJ1-5; no clear D gene. V was trimmed by 6 bases and J by 9 bases, leaving 9 bases between them. CDR3 size: 11 residues. Germline CDR1 MNHEY, CDR2 SVGEGT. CDR3 region: CASRDRGPQHF. The DNA for the CDR3 is TGTGCCAGCAGAGACCGAGGGCCCCAGCATTTT.

Regarding this clonotype: A much larger clone differs by one base, so this may be a read error. The V call is TRBV9, the J call TRBJ2-7; TRBD2 matches 15 bases. The CDR3 has 18 residues. Trimming at V came to 2 bases and at J to 7 bases, leaving 13 bases not matched to a gene. CDR1 and CDR2 (germline): SGDLS, YYNGEE. The CDR3 DNA reads as TGTGCCAGCAGCGTGGGCCCGGGGGGACTAGCGGGGGGTAATGAGCAGTACTTC. Translation gives CASSVGPGGLAGGNEQYF. Using reference TRBV9 and TRBJ2-7 for the parts outside the CDR3, the full variable domain is DSGVTQTPKHLITATGQRVTLRCSPRSGDLSVYWYQQSLDQGLQFLIQYYNGEERAKGNILERFSAQQFPDLHSELNLSSLELGDSALYFCASSVGPGGLAGGNEQYFGPGTRLTVT.